Below are 19 T cell receptor beta chains sequenced from a single sample in a study of CD8+ T cells in alopecia areata. It was cDNA, reverse transcribed from extracted RNA, that served as the sequencing template. Using immunoSEQ multiplex PCR, the repertoire was profiled, and TCRdb retains in-frame clones only, with some absent. In the table there are some 200,000 clones, approximately 56% of which are singletons. The sequencing used CD4+ T cells sorted from blood, collected at week 0. These receptors were collected from a human donor with alopecia areata.

The chain combines TRBV7-2 with TRBJ2-7; a possible D gene is TRBD1 (5 bases). CDR1 is SGHTA, CDR2 FQGNSA, per germline. The CDR3 contains 14 residues. V dropped 6 bases and J dropped 6 bases, with 18 bases sitting between them. DNA for the CDR3: TGTGCCAGCAGAGGGGTAGGGGTCATAAGCGAGCAGTACTTC. Amino acid sequence: CASRGVGVISEQYF.

The chain uses TRBV5-1 and TRBJ1-6, with a possible D match to TRBD1 (5 bases). The germline V gene has CDR1 SGHRS and CDR2 YFSETQ. This CDR3 is 15 amino acids long. V lost 5 bases and J lost 9, with 18 bases in between. The CDR3 bases are TGCGCCAGCAGTTCGGGGACCGATAGGGGTTCACCCCTCCACTTT. This codes for CASSSGTDRGSPLHF.

The J gene is TRBJ2-7, the V gene TRBV7-2; TRBD2 matches at 9 bases. The CDR3 loop spans 14 amino acids. CDR1 is SGHTA, CDR2 FQGNSA, per germline. The J segment lost 3 bases and the V segment lost 6 bases, leaving 6 bases of the junction unmatched. The CDR3 coding sequence is TGTGCCAGCAGACCGGGACTAGCAGGCTACGAGCAGTACTTC. Its translation: CASRPGLAGYEQYF.

The chain has TRBV25-1 and TRBJ2-1; 11 bases fit TRBD1. Germline V gene lookup returns CDR1 MGHDK and CDR2 SYGVNS. The CDR3 length is 15 residues. V shed 4 bases, J shed 7 bases, and the junction held 6 bases outside the gene matches. Written as DNA, the CDR3 is TGTGCCAGCAGTGCCTCCCGGGACAGGGGGAATGAGCAGTTCTTC. Its translation is CASSASRDRGNEQFF.

The J gene is TRBJ2-2, the V gene TRBV30; D gene unclear. Trimming left V 8 bases short and J 1 base short, with 14 bases between. Germline lookup yields CDR1 GTSNPN and CDR2 SVGIG (reference sequence). The CDR3 loop spans 14 amino acids. In DNA, the CDR3 is TGTGCCACAGTCGGCCACATGAACACCGGGGAGCTGTTTTTT. This sequence encodes CATVGHMNTGELFF. Using reference TRBV30 and TRBJ2-2 for the parts outside the CDR3, the full variable domain is SQTIHQWPATLVQPVGSPLSLECTVEGTSNPNLYWYRQAAGRGLQLLFYSVGIGQISSEVPQNLSASRPQDRQFILSSKKLLLSDSGFYLCATVGHMNTGELFFGEGSRLTVL.

This clone has a handful of counts. J is TRBJ2-2 and V is TRBV23-1; D ambiguous. TRBV23-1 belongs to the ORF category, with a function that is uncertain. The CDR3 has 15 amino acids. Trimming shortened V by 2 bases and J by 6 bases, and 13 bases separated the two germline ends. The CDR3 nucleotides are TGCGCCAGCAGTCAAGAAGGGAAAGCCCCCGGGGAGCTGTTTTTT. Protein sequence: CASSQEGKAPGELFF.

V usage is TRBV30 and J usage is TRBJ1-3; 7 bases align to TRBD1. The CDR3 spans 14 residues. Trimming took 4 bases from V and 0 from J; bases not matched to a gene: 3. The germline gives CDR1 GTSNPN, CDR2 SVGIG (reference sequence). CDR3 nucleotides: TGTGCCTGGACAGGGGGATTCTCTGGAAACACCATATATTTT. Encoded protein: CAWTGGFSGNTIYF.

In this sample, this clone turned up once. The chain carries TRBV6-5 and TRBJ2-7, with a weak D call TRBD1 (5 bases). The CDR3 has 15 residues. V was cut by 0 bases and J by 2 bases, with 11 bases left in between. Germline CDR1 MNHEY, CDR2 SVGAGI. In DNA, the CDR3 is TGTGCCAGCAGTTACTCGGCAGGGAATGCCTACGAGCAGTACTTC. This gives the protein CASSYSAGNAYEQYF.

The chain is built from TRBV29-1 and TRBJ1-1; weak D call: TRBD1 (6 bases). CDR1 SQVTM and CDR2 ANQGSEA come from the germline V gene. V was clipped by 6 bases and J by 4 bases, with 12 bases between them. The CDR3 totals 12 residues. CDR3 region: CSVQGRSTEAFF. CDR3 coding DNA: TGCAGCGTACAGGGAAGGTCCACTGAAGCTTTCTTT.

This clone was found once. The chain employs TRBV7-9 and TRBJ2-3; TRBD1 agrees at 8 bases. The length of the CDR3 is 13 residues. V trimming: 4 bases; J trimming: 4 bases; junction bases outside the gene matches: 1. The germline V gene encodes CDR1 SEHNR and CDR2 FQNEAQ (reference sequence). CDR3 sequence: CASSSTGADTQYF. As DNA, the CDR3 is TGTGCCAGCAGCTCGACAGGGGCAGATACGCAGTATTTT.

The genes are TRBV6-5 and TRBJ2-7; D unresolved. This CDR3 is 14 amino acids long. Trimming stripped 7 bases from V and 0 bases from J, with 13 bases between. From germline, CDR1 is MNHEY and CDR2 SVGAGI. The CDR3 DNA is TGTGCCAGCAACAATAGGGTTAGCTCCTACGAGCAGTACTTC. Its protein is CASNNRVSSYEQYF.

This clone was observed a handful of times. The chain has TRBV5-4 and TRBJ1-1; no definite D call. Germline CDR1 reads SGHNT; CDR2 reads YYREEE (reference sequence). Trimming cost V 4 bases and J 1 base, with 8 bases left between them. There are 13 residues in the CDR3. The CDR3 sequence is CASSNTKNTEAFF. CDR3 nucleotide sequence: TGTGCCAGCAGCAACACAAAGAACACTGAAGCTTTCTTT.

V and J are TRBV28 and TRBJ1-5, with D possibly matching TRBD1 (5 bases). This CDR3 spans 15 amino acids. Germline V gives CDR1 MDHEN, CDR2 SYDVKM. V was cut by 3 bases and J by 4 bases, with 13 bases left in between. CDR3 amino acids: CASSLSGQRNQPQHF. The CDR3 DNA follows: TGTGCCAGCAGTTTGTCCGGACAAAGAAATCAGCCCCAGCATTTT.

The rearrangement joins TRBV7-7 to TRBJ2-5; D is ambiguous. CDR3 length: 13 amino acids. Per the germline V gene, CDR1 is SSHAT and CDR2 is FNYEAQ (reference sequence). Trimming removed 5 bases at V and 3 bases at J, with 10 bases between. This CDR3 reads CASSPTWEETQYF. The CDR3 DNA is TGTGCCAGCAGCCCCACCTGGGAAGAGACCCAGTACTTC.

This CDR3 reads CAWSVVGGSYNEQFF. CDR3 in DNA: TGTGCCTGGAGTGTAGTCGGGGGGTCCTACAATGAGCAGTTCTTC. The V gene is TRBV30, the J gene TRBJ2-1; 7 positions agree with TRBD2. Germline loops: CDR1 GTSNPN, CDR2 SVGIG (reference sequence). The CDR3 length is 15 residues. The V segment lost 0 bases and the J segment 1 base; nucleotides outside the gene matches: 3.

The chain joins TRBV27 to TRBJ2-7; a weak D match, TRBD1 (6 bases). The CDR3 is 14 residues long. Germline CDR1 MNHEY, CDR2 SMNVEV (reference sequence). V lost 2 bases, J lost 3 bases, and 11 bases lay in between. This CDR3 reads CASSLTLGGYEQYF. CDR3 nucleotides: TGTGCCAGCAGTTTAACTTTAGGGGGCTACGAGCAGTACTTC.

V usage is TRBV15 and J usage is TRBJ1-2, with D hard to call. CDR1 and CDR2 (germline): LNHNV, YYDKDF (reference sequence). The CDR3 loop spans 12 amino acids. V was trimmed by 0 bases and J by 8 bases, leaving 7 bases between them. CDR3 sequence (DNA): TGTGCCACCAGCAGAGATTCTTTCGGCTACACCTTC. Translated, it gives CATSRDSFGYTF.

The chain couples TRBV30 to TRBJ2-7, with 7 bases fitting TRBD2. Losses at the gene ends were 1 base for V and 2 bases for J; bases not matched to a gene: 2. CDR1 and CDR2 (germline): GTSNPN, SVGIG (reference sequence). This CDR3 has 13 amino acids. The CDR3 bases are TGTGCCTGGAGTGGGAGCGGGGCCTACGAGCAGTACTTC. Translated, it gives CAWSGSGAYEQYF.

This clone was recorded a few times. The J gene is TRBJ2-1, the V gene TRBV29-1; the D gene is possibly TRBD1 (6 bases). There are 17 residues in the CDR3. The germline V gene has CDR1 SQVTM and CDR2 ANQGSEA. Trimming pared 5 bases from V and 1 base from J, leaving 21 bases between. CDR3 sequence: CSVMGLGAPRSYNEQFF. The CDR3 nucleotides are TGCAGCGTTATGGGGTTGGGGGCACCCCGATCCTACAATGAGCAGTTCTTC.